The 30 T cell receptor beta chains below were found in one sample sequenced in a study of siplizumab effects on memory and regulatory T cells. This table comes from immunoSEQ multiplex PCR, and its TCRdb copy is limited to in-frame clones, with some not included. Of some 63,000 clones listed, approximately 97% are singletons. Sequencing was done on a sample of naive CD8+ T cells sorted from blood. The source is a human donor in good health.

Here the CDR3 reads CASSLNSAYEQYF. DNA for the CDR3: TGTGCCAGCAGTTTAAATTCGGCCTACGAGCAGTACTTC. This chain links TRBV27 with TRBJ2-7; D is unclear. The CDR3 length is 13 residues. V was clipped by 2 bases and J by 2 bases, with 7 bases between them. CDR1 is MNHEY and CDR2 is SMNVEV in the germline V gene (reference sequence).

The genes are TRBV11-2 and TRBJ2-7, with TRBD2 identical over 11 bases. The germline CDR1 and CDR2 sequences are SGHAT and FQNNGV. The length of the CDR3 is 15 residues. V was clipped by 5 bases and J by 2 bases; unmatched bases: 5. This chain's CDR3 is CASSPRSGGAYEQYF. CDR3 nucleotide sequence: TGTGCCAGCAGCCCACGTAGCGGGGGGGCCTACGAGCAGTACTTC.

This clone occurred once. The chain couples TRBV7-2 to TRBJ2-7; maybe TRBD1 (5 bases). Per germline, CDR1 SGHTA and CDR2 FQGNSA. The V gene lost 6 bases and the J gene lost 0 bases, with 18 bases spanning the gap. The CDR3 is 16 amino acids. The CDR3 region is CASSSRDRQASYEQYF. The CDR3 bases are TGTGCCAGCAGTTCAAGAGACAGACAAGCCTCCTACGAGCAGTACTTC.

V gene TRBV10-2 combines with J gene TRBJ1-5; weak D call: TRBD1 (5 bases). Per germline, CDR1 WSHSY and CDR2 SAAADI. The V and J ends lost 0 bases and 6 bases respectively, with 12 bases between them. The CDR3 consists of 15 residues. The CDR3 sequence: CASSESSNGGQPQHF. The CDR3 DNA reads as TGCGCCAGCAGTGAGTCGAGCAATGGGGGTCAGCCCCAGCATTTT.

CDR3 sequence reads: CASSGDGIEAFF. DNA of the CDR3: TGTGCCAGCAGCGGGGACGGCATTGAAGCTTTCTTT. This chain uses TRBV7-8 with TRBJ1-1; the D gene is possibly TRBD1 (5 bases). Trimming cost V 5 bases and J 7 bases, with 11 bases left between them. CDR3 length equals 12 residues. Per the germline V gene, CDR1 is SGHVS and CDR2 is FQNEAQ.

The CDR3 region is CASSLYQGDNYGYTF. CDR3 DNA: TGTGCCAGCAGTTTATACCAGGGGGATAACTATGGCTACACCTTC. V is TRBV27 and J is TRBJ1-2; 7 bases agree with TRBD1. V lost 1 base and J lost 1; bases outside the gene matches: 3. CDR1 MNHEY and CDR2 SMNVEV come from the germline V gene (reference sequence). CDR3 length equals 15 residues.

The J gene is TRBJ2-3, the V gene TRBV27; TRBD2 is a possible D gene (6 bases). From germline, CDR1 is MNHEY and CDR2 SMNVEV (reference sequence). CDR3 length equals 14 residues. Trimming stripped 1 base from V and 1 base from J, with 6 bases between. The CDR3 protein is CASSLLAGTDTQYF. CDR3 nucleotides: TGTGCCAGCAGTTTATTAGCGGGCACAGATACGCAGTATTTT.

The CDR3: CASSVMTGSYEQYF. The CDR3 region has the DNA TGTGCCAGCAGCGTAATGACAGGGAGCTACGAGCAGTACTTC. The chain recombines TRBV9 with TRBJ2-7; 7 bases line up with TRBD1. Germline V gene sequence: CDR1 SGDLS, CDR2 YYNGEE. The J segment lost 3 bases and the V segment lost 1 base, leaving 4 bases of the junction unmatched. This CDR3 spans 14 amino acids.

The chain couples TRBV19 to TRBJ1-5; D might be TRBD1 (5 bases). The CDR3 has 13 residues. Germline CDR1 LNHDA, CDR2 SQIVND (reference sequence). The V and J ends lost 5 bases and 3 bases respectively, with 8 bases between them. CDR3 protein: CASSQGDNQPQHF. The CDR3 region has the DNA TGTGCCAGTAGTCAGGGTGACAATCAGCCCCAGCATTTT. Full variable domain (rest looked up from reference TRBV19 and TRBJ1-5): DGGITQSPKYLFRKEGQNVTLSCEQNLNHDAMYWYRQDPGQGLRLIYYSQIVNDFQKGDIAEGYSVSREKKESFPLTVTSAQKNPTAFYLCASSQGDNQPQHFGDGTRLSIL.

The chain carries TRBV27 and TRBJ2-3, with 8 bases that match TRBD2. Germline V gene sequence: CDR1 MNHEY, CDR2 SMNVEV (reference sequence). This CDR3 has 17 amino acids. With 3 bases clipped from V and 6 bases from J, the junction kept 14 bases outside the gene matches. The CDR3 bases are TGTGCCAGCAGTTTGAGCTGGGCGGGGGGAGGCGGGGATACGCAGTATTTT. It is translated as CASSLSWAGGGGDTQYF.

The rearrangement joins TRBV13 to TRBJ1-3; TRBD1 agrees at 7 bases. The CDR3 loop spans 16 amino acids. From germline, CDR1 is PRHDT and CDR2 FYEKMQ (reference sequence). With 5 bases clipped from V and 0 bases from J, the junction kept 7 bases outside the gene matches. The DNA of the CDR3 is TGTGCCAGCAGCGCAGGACAGGTGCCCTCTGGAAACACCATATATTTT. Translation: CASSAGQVPSGNTIYF.

The chain joins TRBV7-3 to TRBJ1-5, with 8 bases aligning to TRBD1. Losses at the gene ends were 5 bases for V and 4 bases for J; bases not matched to a gene: 10. CDR1 is SGHTA and CDR2 is FQGTGA in the germline V gene. This CDR3 comprises 16 residues. Written as DNA, the CDR3 is TGTGCCAGCAGCATCGCCGACAGGGGTTTAAATCAGCCCCAGCATTTT. Translated: CASSIADRGLNQPQHF.

V gene TRBV5-1 combines with J gene TRBJ1-1; maybe TRBD1 (5 bases). This CDR3 has 15 amino acids. V lost 3 bases and J 1 base, leaving 13 bases between the germline ends. Germline-derived CDR1 and CDR2 are SGHRS and YFSETQ. CDR3 region: CASSSGANGNTEAFF. As DNA, the CDR3 is TGCGCCAGCAGCTCTGGGGCCAACGGGAACACTGAAGCTTTCTTT.

This sequence joins TRBV19 and TRBJ1-5, with TRBD1 identical over 7 bases. With V trimmed by 5 bases and J by 1 base, 5 bases remained unmatched. Germline-derived CDR1 and CDR2 are LNHDA and SQIVND (reference sequence). The CDR3 sequence is 15 residues long. CDR3 protein: CASSPSGGSNQPQHF. CDR3 nucleotide sequence: TGTGCCAGTAGTCCGTCAGGGGGGAGCAATCAGCCCCAGCATTTT.

The genes are TRBV5-6 and TRBJ1-3; D uncertain. V shed 0 bases and J shed 6 bases, with 13 bases lying between them. CDR1 is SGHDT and CDR2 is YYEEEE in the germline V gene. This CDR3 is 15 amino acids long. CDR3: CASSLAPGLINTIYF. CDR3 coding DNA: TGTGCCAGCAGCTTGGCCCCAGGACTTATAAACACCATATATTTT.

The chain links TRBV13 to TRBJ1-2; D gene unclear. CDR3 length: 15 residues. V dropped 2 bases and J dropped 2 bases, with 12 bases sitting between them. Germline V gives CDR1 PRHDT, CDR2 FYEKMQ (reference sequence). The CDR3 sequence is CASSLPRLDNYGYTF. The CDR3 nucleotides are TGTGCCAGCAGCTTACCTCGTTTAGACAACTATGGCTACACCTTC.

The CDR3 region is CASLAGGLTTQYF. The CDR3, as DNA: TGTGCCAGCCTAGCGGGGGGGCTCACTACCCAGTACTTC. The chain recombines TRBV2 with TRBJ2-5, with 12 bases lining up with TRBD2. This CDR3 spans 13 amino acids. The V segment lost 8 bases and the J segment 8 bases; nucleotides outside the gene matches: 6. Germline V CDR1 and CDR2: SNHLY, FYNNEI.

The J gene is TRBJ1-4, the V gene TRBV14, with D maybe TRBD1 (5 bases). Germline CDR1 SGHDN, CDR2 FVKESK. V lost 1 base to trimming and J lost 4 bases, with 10 bases between them. The CDR3 is 15 amino acids. For the CDR3, the DNA is TGTGCCAGCAGCCAAGTAAGGGGCGTTAATGAAAAACTGTTTTTT. Protein product: CASSQVRGVNEKLFF. Full variable domain (missing parts from reference TRBV14 and TRBJ1-4): EAGVTQFPSHSVIEKGQTVTLRCDPISGHDNLYWYRRVMGKEIKFLLHFVKESKQDESGMPNNRFLAERTGGTYSTLKVQPAELEDSGVYFCASSQVRGVNEKLFFGSGTQLSVL.

This clone showed up just a few times. The V and J genes are TRBV10-1 and TRBJ1-5, with D maybe TRBD1 (5 bases). From germline, CDR1 is WNHNN and CDR2 SYGVQD (reference sequence). The V and J ends lost 4 bases and 3 bases respectively, with 7 bases between them. The CDR3 consists of 13 residues. The CDR3 spells CASSGGFNQPQHF. The CDR3 bases are TGCGCCAGCAGTGGGGGGTTCAATCAGCCCCAGCATTTT.

The chain recombines TRBV27 with TRBJ1-5; 12 nucleotides match TRBD1. Germline V lookup: CDR1 MNHEY, CDR2 SMNVEV (reference sequence). The V gene end was trimmed by 5 bases and the J gene end by 7 bases; junction bases not matched to a gene: 3. There are 14 residues in the CDR3. The CDR3 bases are TGTGCCAGCAGTCTTGGGACAGGGGGCCAGCCCCAGCATTTT. Translating it yields CASSLGTGGQPQHF.

About this clone itself: Other DNA sequences in this sample translate to the same CDR3. The rearrangement uses TRBV4-1 and TRBJ1-5; D may be TRBD1 (5 bases). V was pared by 0 bases and J by 3 bases, with 9 bases between. The CDR3 covers 15 residues. The germline gives CDR1 MGHRA, CDR2 YSYEKL. DNA for the CDR3: TGCGCCAGCAGCCAAGATGACAGTTTCAATCAGCCCCAGCATTTT. Encoded protein: CASSQDDSFNQPQHF.

For the CDR3, the DNA is TGTGCCATCGGTGGGACAGACTTTACCTACGAGCAGTACTTC. It translates to CAIGGTDFTYEQYF. The chain uses TRBV10-3 and TRBJ2-7; 7 nucleotides match TRBD1. Germline loops: CDR1 ENHRY, CDR2 SYGVKD. V lost 8 bases and J lost 2; bases outside the gene matches: 9. This CDR3 contains 14 residues.

Remarks on this clone: Within the sample, other DNA sequences also encode this same CDR3. The chain uses TRBV9 and TRBJ2-2, with D possibly TRBD1 on 6 matching bases. Germline lookup yields CDR1 SGDLS and CDR2 YYNGEE. The CDR3 is made up of 14 amino acids. Trimming removed 0 bases from V and 4 bases from J, with 7 bases in between. This CDR3 reads CASSVGGGTGELFF. In nucleotides, the CDR3 is TGTGCCAGCAGCGTAGGAGGGGGCACCGGGGAGCTGTTTTTT.

V and J are TRBV19 and TRBJ1-5, with 7 bases identical to TRBD1. This CDR3 is built from 16 residues. Germline V gene data show CDR1 as LNHDA and CDR2 as SQIVND (reference sequence). The V segment lost 1 base and the J segment 3 bases; nucleotides outside the gene matches: 6. CDR3 residues: CASSIVGRGVNQPQHF. CDR3 sequence (DNA): TGTGCCAGTAGTATAGTAGGCAGGGGGGTCAATCAGCCCCAGCATTTT.

V usage is TRBV11-2 and J usage is TRBJ2-7, with TRBD2 as a possible D gene (5 bases). The CDR3 contains 11 residues. The V end was cut by 6 bases, the J end by 6 bases, with 9 bases between. Germline lookup yields CDR1 SGHAT and CDR2 FQNNGV. CDR3 loop: CASSGSAEQYF. The CDR3 DNA follows: TGTGCCAGCAGTGGTAGCGCCGAGCAGTACTTC.

The rearrangement links TRBV6-5 to TRBJ1-1; no clear D. Germline assignment: CDR1 MNHEY and CDR2 SVGAGI. Trimming left V 0 bases short and J 7 bases short, with 9 bases between. The CDR3 is made up of 13 amino acids. The CDR3 is CASSYSWGGEAFF. The DNA for the CDR3 is TGTGCCAGCAGTTACTCATGGGGAGGTGAAGCTTTCTTT.

V and J are TRBV27 and TRBJ2-7; D is unclear. CDR3 length: 14 residues. The germline V and J ends were trimmed by 3 bases and 2 bases, with 11 bases remaining between them. The germline CDR1 and CDR2 sequences are MNHEY and SMNVEV (reference sequence). CDR3: CASSFSSRAYEQYF. Here the CDR3 DNA reads TGTGCCAGCAGTTTTTCTAGTCGAGCCTACGAGCAGTACTTC.

The rearrangement links TRBV6-1 to TRBJ2-5; D is perhaps TRBD1 or TRBD2 (6 bases each). The CDR3 spans 15 residues. Trimming removed 7 bases from V and 5 bases from J, with 20 bases in between. The germline V gene has CDR1 MNHNS and CDR2 SASEGT. For the CDR3, the DNA is TGTGCCAGCAAGGAGGGGCAGGGGAATTTCGAGACCCAGTACTTC. This gives the protein CASKEGQGNFETQYF.

The V and J genes are TRBV29-1 and TRBJ2-5; a weak D match, TRBD2 (6 bases). This CDR3 comprises 14 residues. Trimming pared 8 bases from V and 2 bases from J, leaving 18 bases between. Germline V gene data show CDR1 as SQVTM and CDR2 as ANQGSEA. The CDR3 protein is CSLTRGSGQETQYF. CDR3 nucleotide sequence: TGCAGCCTGACTCGGGGGTCTGGGCAAGAGACCCAGTACTTC.

The chain carries TRBV5-4 and TRBJ2-1, with a tentative D call TRBD1 (6 bases). The CDR3 is 14 amino acids. The germline gives CDR1 SGHNT, CDR2 YYREEE (reference sequence). Trimming removed 4 bases at V and 1 base at J, with 9 bases between. CDR3 protein: CASSLGQSYNEQFF. The CDR3 bases are TGTGCCAGCAGCCTTGGACAGTCCTACAATGAGCAGTTCTTC. Variable domain in full (rest from reference TRBV5-4 and TRBJ2-1): ETGVTQSPTHLIKTRGQQVTLRCSSQSGHNTVSWYQQALGQGPQFIFQYYREEENGRGNFPPRFSGLQFPNYSSELNVNALELDDSALYLCASSLGQSYNEQFFGPGTRLTVL.